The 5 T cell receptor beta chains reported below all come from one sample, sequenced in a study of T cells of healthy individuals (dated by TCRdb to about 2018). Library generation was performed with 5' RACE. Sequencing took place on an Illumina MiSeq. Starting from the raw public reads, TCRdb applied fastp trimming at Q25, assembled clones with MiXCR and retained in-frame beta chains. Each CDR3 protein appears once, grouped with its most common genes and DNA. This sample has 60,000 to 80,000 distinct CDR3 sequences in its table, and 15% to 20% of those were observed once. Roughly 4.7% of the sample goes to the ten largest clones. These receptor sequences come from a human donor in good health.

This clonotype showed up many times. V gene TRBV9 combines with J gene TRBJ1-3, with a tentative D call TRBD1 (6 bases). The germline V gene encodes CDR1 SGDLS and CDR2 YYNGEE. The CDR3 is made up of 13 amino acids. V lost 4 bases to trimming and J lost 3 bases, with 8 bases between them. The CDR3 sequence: CASSMDSGNTIYF. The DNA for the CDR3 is TGTGCCAGCAGCATGGACAGTGGAAACACCATATATTTT. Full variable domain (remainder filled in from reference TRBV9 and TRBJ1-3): DSGVTQTPKHLITATGQRVTLRCSPRSGDLSVYWYQQSLDQGLQFLIQYYNGEERAKGNILERFSAQQFPDLHSELNLSSLELGDSALYFCASSMDSGNTIYFGEGSWLTVV.

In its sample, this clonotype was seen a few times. For the CDR3, the DNA is TGTGCCAGCAGTTCCGATATATACAATCAGCCCCAGCATTTT. Translated: CASSSDIYNQPQHF. J is TRBJ1-5 and V is TRBV12-3 or TRBV12-4; D unclear. The V gene lost 4 bases and the J gene lost 3 bases, with 10 bases spanning the gap. The CDR3 is 14 residues long.

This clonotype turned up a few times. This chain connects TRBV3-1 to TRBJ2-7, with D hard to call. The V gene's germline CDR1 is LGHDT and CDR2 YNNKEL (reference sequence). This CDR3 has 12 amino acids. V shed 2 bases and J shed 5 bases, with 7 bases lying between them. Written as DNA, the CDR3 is TGTGCCAGCAGCCAACGACCCCACGAGCAGTACTTC. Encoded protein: CASSQRPHEQYF.

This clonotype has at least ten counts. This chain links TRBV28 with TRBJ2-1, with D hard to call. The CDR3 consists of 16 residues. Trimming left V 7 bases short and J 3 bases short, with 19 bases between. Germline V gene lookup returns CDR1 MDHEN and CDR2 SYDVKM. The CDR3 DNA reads TGTGCCAGCACCAGTGGCCAGACCGAAAACTACAATGAGCAGTTCTTC. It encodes CASTSGQTENYNEQFF. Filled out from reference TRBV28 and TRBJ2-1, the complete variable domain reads DVKVTQSSRYLVKRTGEKVFLECVQDMDHENMFWYRQDPGLGLRLIYFSYDVKMKEKGDIPEGYSVSREKKERFSLILESASTNQTSMYLCASTSGQTENYNEQFFGPGTRLTVL.

CDR3 region: CASSGLGTGNQPQHF. CDR3 sequence (DNA): TGTGCCAGCAGTGGTTTGGGGACAGGAAATCAGCCCCAGCATTTT. The chain has TRBV12-3 or TRBV12-4 and TRBJ1-5; 8 bases match TRBD1. CDR3 length: 15 amino acids. V shed 5 bases and J 4 bases; nucleotides not matched to a gene: 7.